What follows describes a single T cell receptor beta chain. Antigen specificity is unknown. This sample is part of a study of T cell repertoires in ileal Crohn's disease. For the study at large: Each sample's TCRB immunosequencing used roughly 500 nanograms of biopsy DNA. Study-level findings and limits: Endoscopic recurrence occurred in every patient whose clonality exceeded 26.8%. Compared with CD4 T cells, sorted CD8 cells carried more expanded clones. Active smokers at surgery had more clonal expansions than non-smokers.

In germline, CDR1 is SGHNT, CDR2 YYREEE (reference sequence). The V and J ends lost 5 bases and 3 bases respectively, with 12 bases between them. CDR3 length: 13 amino acids. Stated time point: proximal margin of the surgical specimen (macroscopically non-inflamed). Libraries were prepared by immunoSEQ multiplex PCR; TCRdb keeps only in-frame clonotypes and omits some of them. The sample gives fewer than 4,500 clones, around 86% of which show up once; 10% to 15% is in the top ten. This chain uses TRBV5-4 with TRBJ2-7; D gene uncertain. The sequence was collected from an adult with Crohn's disease. The sequenced sample was ileal tissue. The CDR3 DNA reads as TGTGCCAGCAGTCATGACGGATTCTACGAGCAGTACTTC. Translation: CASSHDGFYEQYF. Together with reference TRBV5-4 and TRBJ2-7, the CDR3 gives the full variable domain: ETGVTQSPTHLIKTRGQQVTLRCSSQSGHNTVSWYQQALGQGPQFIFQYYREEENGRGNFPPRFSGLQFPNYSSELNVNALELDDSALYLCASSHDGFYEQYFGPGTRLTVT.